Following are 2 T cell receptor beta chains from one sample sequenced in a study of shared clonotypes between healthy human individuals. Produced via immunoSEQ multiplex PCR; TCRdb's table is partial and in-frame only. The repertoire has about 2.4 million clones, 93% of them found once; the top ten carry about 0.34%. The sample was naive CD4+ T cells from PBMCs. Subset in this sample: CD45RA+ positively selected. The receptor source for this set is a man between 18 and 29 years old in good health. Some clones in this sample may be carry-over from other donors' samples.

This chain connects TRBV9 to TRBJ1-2; no clear D. V lost 3 bases and J lost 5, with 20 bases in between. This CDR3 comprises 16 residues. Germline V gene sequence: CDR1 SGDLS, CDR2 YYNGEE. The CDR3 loop is CASSGDIRTAGYGYTF. For the CDR3, the DNA is TGTGCCAGCAGCGGCGACATTAGAACGGCGGGGTATGGCTACACCTTC.

This chain links TRBV5-1 with TRBJ1-3; no reliable D call. The germline V gene has CDR1 SGHRS and CDR2 YFSETQ. The CDR3 length is 15 residues. The V gene lost 3 bases and the J gene lost 0 bases, with 10 bases spanning the gap. The chain's CDR3 is CASSSAGSSGNTIYF. In DNA form, the CDR3 reads TGCGCCAGCAGCTCTGCCGGGAGCTCTGGAAACACCATATATTTT.